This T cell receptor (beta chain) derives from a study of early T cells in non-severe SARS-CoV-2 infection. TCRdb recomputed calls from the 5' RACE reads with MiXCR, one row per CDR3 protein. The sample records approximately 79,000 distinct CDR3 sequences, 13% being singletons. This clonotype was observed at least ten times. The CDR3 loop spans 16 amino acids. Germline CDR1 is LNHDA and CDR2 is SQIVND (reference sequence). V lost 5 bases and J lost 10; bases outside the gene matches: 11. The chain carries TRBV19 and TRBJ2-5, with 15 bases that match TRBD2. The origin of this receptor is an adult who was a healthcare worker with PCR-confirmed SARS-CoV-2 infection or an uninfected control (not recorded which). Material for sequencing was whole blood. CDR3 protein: CASSPSRTSGGAYQYF. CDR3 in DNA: TGTGCCAGTAGTCCTTCCCGGACTAGCGGGGGGGCGTACCAGTACTTC. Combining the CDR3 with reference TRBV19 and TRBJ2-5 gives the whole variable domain DGGITQSPKYLFRKEGQNVTLSCEQNLNHDAMYWYRQDPGQGLRLIYYSQIVNDFQKGDIAEGYSVSREKKESFPLTVTSAQKNPTAFYLCASSPSRTSGGAYQYFGPGTRLLVL.